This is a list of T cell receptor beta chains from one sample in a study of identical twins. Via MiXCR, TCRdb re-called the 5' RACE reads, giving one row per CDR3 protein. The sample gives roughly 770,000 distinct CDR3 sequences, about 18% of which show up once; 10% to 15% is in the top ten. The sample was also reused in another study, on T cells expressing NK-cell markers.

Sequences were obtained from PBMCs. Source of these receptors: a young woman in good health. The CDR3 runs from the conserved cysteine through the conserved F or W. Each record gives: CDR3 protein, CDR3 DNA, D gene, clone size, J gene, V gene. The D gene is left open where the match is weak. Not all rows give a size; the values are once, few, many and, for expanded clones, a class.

cdr3_aa: CASSPMGLAGSGEQFF; cdr3_nt: TGTGCCAGCAGTCCAATGGGACTAGCGGGGTCCGGTGAGCAGTTCTTC; d_call: TRBD2; clone_size: few; j_call: TRBJ2-1; v_call: TRBV3-1
cdr3_aa: CASSESKSGGATDTQYF; cdr3_nt: TGCGCCAGCAGTGAGTCGAAAAGCGGGGGGGCCACAGATACGCAGTATTTT; d_call: TRBD2; clone_size: -; j_call: TRBJ2-3; v_call: TRBV10-1
cdr3_aa: CSADPGGDGNEQFF; cdr3_nt: TGCAGTGCTGACCCTGGAGGGGACGGCAATGAGCAGTTCTTC; d_call: -; clone_size: few; j_call: TRBJ2-1; v_call: TRBV20-1
cdr3_aa: CASSPNRGHEAFF; cdr3_nt: TGCGCCAGCAGCCCGAACCGCGGGCATGAAGCTTTCTTT; d_call: -; clone_size: -; j_call: TRBJ1-1; v_call: TRBV5-1
cdr3_aa: CASSPIFPRELFF; cdr3_nt: TGTGCCAGCAGTCCAATATTTCCGCGGGAGCTGTTTTTT; d_call: -; clone_size: -; j_call: TRBJ2-2; v_call: TRBV12-3/TRBV12-4
cdr3_aa: CASSSLASGTEETQYF; cdr3_nt: TGTGCCAGCAGCTCGCTCGCTAGCGGGACTGAAGAGACCCAGTACTTC; d_call: TRBD2; clone_size: -; j_call: TRBJ2-5; v_call: TRBV5-6
cdr3_aa: CASSDSGSNYEQYF; cdr3_nt: TGTGCCAGCAGTGACAGCGGGAGTAATTACGAGCAGTACTTC; d_call: TRBD2; clone_size: -; j_call: TRBJ2-7; v_call: TRBV25-1
cdr3_aa: CATSREQETQYF; cdr3_nt: TGTGCCACCAGCAGAGAACAAGAGACCCAGTACTTC; d_call: -; clone_size: -; j_call: TRBJ2-5; v_call: TRBV15
cdr3_aa: CASSPPDRTYEQYF; cdr3_nt: TGTGCCAGCTCACCACCGGACAGAACCTACGAGCAGTACTTC; d_call: -; clone_size: -; j_call: TRBJ2-7; v_call: TRBV18
cdr3_aa: CSARSIAEPDEQFF; cdr3_nt: TGCAGTGCTAGATCGATAGCGGAGCCCGATGAGCAGTTCTTC; d_call: -; clone_size: -; j_call: TRBJ2-1; v_call: TRBV20-1
cdr3_aa: CASSETWQPQHF; cdr3_nt: TGTGCCAGCAGTGAAACCTGGCAGCCCCAGCATTTT; d_call: -; clone_size: -; j_call: TRBJ1-5; v_call: TRBV6-1
cdr3_aa: CASSLGTGGYNEQFF; cdr3_nt: TGTGCCAGCAGCTTAGGGACAGGGGGCTACAATGAGCAGTTCTTC; d_call: TRBD1; clone_size: many; j_call: TRBJ2-1; v_call: TRBV5-1
cdr3_aa: CASSLTGAEQYF; cdr3_nt: TGTGCCAGCAGTTTAACAGGGGCCGAGCAGTACTTC; d_call: TRBD1; clone_size: many; j_call: TRBJ2-7; v_call: TRBV5-1
cdr3_aa: CASSQDPRPSTDTQYF; cdr3_nt: TGTGCCAGCAGCCAAGATCCCCGGCCTAGCACAGATACGCAGTATTTT; d_call: -; clone_size: -; j_call: TRBJ2-3; v_call: TRBV4-2
cdr3_aa: CASSLDRVSEKLFF; cdr3_nt: TGTGCCAGCAGCCTGGACAGGGTTAGCGAAAAACTGTTTTTT; d_call: TRBD1; clone_size: -; j_call: TRBJ1-4; v_call: TRBV6-1
cdr3_aa: CASSYSGVSAGDTQYF; cdr3_nt: TGTGCCAGCAGTTACTCGGGTGTATCTGCCGGAGATACGCAGTATTTT; d_call: -; clone_size: few; j_call: TRBJ2-3; v_call: TRBV6-5
cdr3_aa: CASSFLTPFGAPFF; cdr3_nt: TGTGCCAGCAGTTTCCTAACCCCCTTTGGAGCCCCGTTCTTC; d_call: -; clone_size: -; j_call: TRBJ2-1; v_call: TRBV12-3/TRBV12-4
cdr3_aa: CSVERDRLDTQYF; cdr3_nt: TGCAGCGTTGAACGGGACAGATTAGATACGCAGTATTTT; d_call: TRBD1; clone_size: few; j_call: TRBJ2-3; v_call: TRBV29-1
cdr3_aa: CASSFIETQYF; cdr3_nt: TGTGCCAGCAGTTTTATAGAGACCCAGTACTTC; d_call: -; clone_size: few; j_call: TRBJ2-5; v_call: TRBV12-3/TRBV12-4
cdr3_aa: CASSPRGGAGDEQFF; cdr3_nt: TGTGCCAGCAGCCCTCGCGGGGGGGCGGGAGATGAGCAGTTCTTC; d_call: TRBD2; clone_size: -; j_call: TRBJ2-1; v_call: TRBV7-2
cdr3_aa: CASSPRLGSEQFF; cdr3_nt: TGTGCCAGCTCACCTCGACTCGGAAGTGAGCAGTTCTTC; d_call: -; clone_size: -; j_call: TRBJ2-1; v_call: TRBV18
cdr3_aa: CAWSYTLAPEQYF; cdr3_nt: TGTGCCTGGAGTTACACCCTAGCCCCCGAGCAGTACTTC; d_call: -; clone_size: -; j_call: TRBJ2-7; v_call: TRBV30
cdr3_aa: CASSLGPVLGSNTGELFF; cdr3_nt: TGTGCCAGCAGCTTGGGCCCGGTACTGGGGTCGAACACCGGGGAGCTGTTTTTT; d_call: -; clone_size: -; j_call: TRBJ2-2; v_call: TRBV5-5
cdr3_aa: CATETSGGTDTQYF; cdr3_nt: TGTGCCACCGAGACTAGCGGGGGGACAGATACGCAGTATTTT; d_call: TRBD2; clone_size: few; j_call: TRBJ2-3; v_call: TRBV13
cdr3_aa: CASSQGLQGRIYGYTF; cdr3_nt: TGTGCCAGCAGCCAAGGACTTCAGGGACGGATCTATGGCTACACCTTC; d_call: -; clone_size: few; j_call: TRBJ1-2; v_call: TRBV3-1
cdr3_aa: CASSASRDSYYEQYF; cdr3_nt: TGTGCCAGCAGCGCTAGCAGGGACTCTTACTACGAGCAGTACTTC; d_call: -; clone_size: -; j_call: TRBJ2-7; v_call: TRBV11-2
cdr3_aa: CASSPPATTKNTEAFF; cdr3_nt: TGTGCCAGCTCACCACCGGCGACGACTAAGAACACTGAAGCTTTCTTT; d_call: -; clone_size: few; j_call: TRBJ1-1; v_call: TRBV18
cdr3_aa: CASSPQLGVGYEQYF; cdr3_nt: TGTGCCAGCAGCCCCCAGTTAGGGGTAGGGTACGAGCAGTACTTC; d_call: -; clone_size: few; j_call: TRBJ2-7; v_call: TRBV7-8
cdr3_aa: CASSLGTSVGGETQYF; cdr3_nt: TGTGCCAGCAGCTTAGGGACTAGCGTCGGGGGAGAGACCCAGTACTTC; d_call: TRBD2; clone_size: -; j_call: TRBJ2-5; v_call: TRBV7-2
cdr3_aa: CASNTPGASNVLTF; cdr3_nt: TGTGCCAGTAATACTCCGGGGGCATCCAACGTCCTGACTTTC; d_call: -; clone_size: -; j_call: TRBJ2-6; v_call: TRBV19
cdr3_aa: CSAPRRGVSPEAFF; cdr3_nt: TGCAGTGCTCCCCGGAGGGGGGTTAGCCCTGAAGCTTTCTTT; d_call: -; clone_size: few; j_call: TRBJ1-1; v_call: TRBV20-1
cdr3_aa: CASSQLLAGDKSNEQFF; cdr3_nt: TGTGCCAGCAGCCAATTACTAGCGGGAGACAAGTCCAATGAGCAGTTCTTC; d_call: TRBD2; clone_size: few; j_call: TRBJ2-1; v_call: TRBV4-2
cdr3_aa: CASSFDGSNQPQHF; cdr3_nt: TGTGCCAGCAGTTTCGATGGGAGCAATCAGCCCCAGCATTTT; d_call: -; clone_size: few; j_call: TRBJ1-5; v_call: TRBV27
cdr3_aa: CASSLISGVRTDTQYF; cdr3_nt: TGCGCCAGCAGCTTGATTTCCGGGGTTCGCACAGATACGCAGTATTTT; d_call: -; clone_size: -; j_call: TRBJ2-3; v_call: TRBV5-1
cdr3_aa: CSARAGAGSNGYTF; cdr3_nt: TGCAGTGCTAGAGCAGGGGCGGGTTCGAATGGCTACACCTTC; d_call: -; clone_size: -; j_call: TRBJ1-2; v_call: TRBV20-1
cdr3_aa: CSAYWTSGSLYNEQFF; cdr3_nt: TGCAGTGCTTATTGGACTAGCGGGTCCCTTTACAATGAGCAGTTCTTC; d_call: TRBD2; clone_size: few; j_call: TRBJ2-1; v_call: TRBV20-1
cdr3_aa: CSGGGRIDTQYF; cdr3_nt: TGCAGTGGGGGGGGGCGGATAGATACGCAGTATTTT; d_call: -; clone_size: many; j_call: TRBJ2-3; v_call: TRBV20-1
cdr3_aa: CASSLSPGRRGWETQYF; cdr3_nt: TGTGCCAGCAGTTTATCCCCGGGACGAAGGGGATGGGAGACCCAGTACTTC; d_call: -; clone_size: -; j_call: TRBJ2-5; v_call: TRBV27
cdr3_aa: CSAEWSYEQYF; cdr3_nt: TGCAGCGCGGAGTGGTCCTACGAGCAGTACTTC; d_call: -; clone_size: -; j_call: TRBJ2-7; v_call: TRBV29-1
cdr3_aa: CASSLIGREEFF; cdr3_nt: TGTGCCAGCAGTTTAATCGGACGTGAGGAGTTCTTC; d_call: -; clone_size: many; j_call: TRBJ2-1; v_call: TRBV27
cdr3_aa: CASSLASGVTDTQYF; cdr3_nt: TGTGCCAGCAGCTTGGCTAGCGGGGTCACAGATACGCAGTATTTT; d_call: TRBD2; clone_size: few; j_call: TRBJ2-3; v_call: TRBV7-2
cdr3_aa: CASSFRDRDYGYTF; cdr3_nt: TGTGCCAGCAGTTTCCGGGACAGAGACTATGGCTACACCTTC; d_call: TRBD1; clone_size: few; j_call: TRBJ1-2; v_call: TRBV12-3/TRBV12-4
cdr3_aa: CASSFPSGTDTQYF; cdr3_nt: TGTGCCAGCAGTTTTCCTAGCGGCACAGATACGCAGTATTTT; d_call: -; clone_size: -; j_call: TRBJ2-3; v_call: TRBV12-3/TRBV12-4
cdr3_aa: CASSRQGTNEQYF; cdr3_nt: TGTGCCAGCAGTCGACAGGGCACCAACGAGCAGTACTTC; d_call: TRBD1; clone_size: few; j_call: TRBJ2-7; v_call: TRBV7-9
cdr3_aa: CASSPLTGAPELFF; cdr3_nt: TGTGCCAGCAGCCCATTGACAGGGGCCCCGGAACTGTTTTTT; d_call: TRBD1; clone_size: few; j_call: TRBJ1-4; v_call: TRBV27
cdr3_aa: CASSLLRKNTGELFF; cdr3_nt: TGTGCCAGCAGCCTACTAAGGAAGAACACCGGGGAGCTGTTTTTT; d_call: -; clone_size: few; j_call: TRBJ2-2; v_call: TRBV3-1
cdr3_aa: CSVEFGSSYNEQFF; cdr3_nt: TGCAGCGTTGAGTTCGGTAGCTCCTACAATGAGCAGTTCTTC; d_call: -; clone_size: few; j_call: TRBJ2-1; v_call: TRBV29-1
cdr3_aa: CASRPSAGGRETQYF; cdr3_nt: TGTGCCAGCAGGCCATCAGCGGGGGGAAGGGAGACCCAGTACTTC; d_call: TRBD2; clone_size: -; j_call: TRBJ2-5; v_call: TRBV12-3/TRBV12-4
cdr3_aa: CASSFRDRPNTEAFF; cdr3_nt: TGTGCCAGCAGTTTCCGGGACAGACCTAACACTGAAGCTTTCTTT; d_call: TRBD1; clone_size: many; j_call: TRBJ1-1; v_call: TRBV12-3/TRBV12-4
cdr3_aa: CASSPRGFGTEAFF; cdr3_nt: TGTGCCAGCTCACCAAGGGGTTTTGGTACTGAAGCTTTCTTT; d_call: -; clone_size: -; j_call: TRBJ1-1; v_call: TRBV18
cdr3_aa: CASSSSGVGDTQYF; cdr3_nt: TGCGCCAGCAGCTCTAGCGGGGTTGGAGATACGCAGTATTTT; d_call: TRBD2; clone_size: -; j_call: TRBJ2-3; v_call: TRBV5-1
cdr3_aa: CASSPLRGAGLSSTDTQYF; cdr3_nt: TGTGCCAGCAGTCCCCTGCGAGGAGCGGGCCTTTCTAGCACAGATACGCAGTATTTT; d_call: -; clone_size: -; j_call: TRBJ2-3; v_call: TRBV11-2
cdr3_aa: CASQGAPRNSPLHF; cdr3_nt: TGTGCCAGCCAGGGGGCGCCGAGAAATTCACCCCTCCACTTT; d_call: TRBD1; clone_size: -; j_call: TRBJ1-6; v_call: TRBV12-3/TRBV12-4
cdr3_aa: CASSTEGNTEAFF; cdr3_nt: TGTGCCAGCTCGACCGAGGGGAACACTGAAGCTTTCTTT; d_call: -; clone_size: -; j_call: TRBJ1-1; v_call: TRBV2
cdr3_aa: CASSFRGYTEAFF; cdr3_nt: TGTGCCAGCAGTTTCAGGGGGTACACTGAAGCTTTCTTT; d_call: TRBD1; clone_size: few; j_call: TRBJ1-1; v_call: TRBV12-3/TRBV12-4
cdr3_aa: CASSLDRGTEQYF; cdr3_nt: TGCGCCAGCAGCTTGGACAGGGGCACCGAGCAGTACTTC; d_call: TRBD1; clone_size: few; j_call: TRBJ2-7; v_call: TRBV5-1
cdr3_aa: CARTYEQYF; cdr3_nt: TGTGCCAGAACTTACGAGCAGTACTTC; d_call: -; clone_size: -; j_call: TRBJ2-7; v_call: TRBV6-2/TRBV6-3